This T cell receptor beta chain was documented in a study of control samples from healthy donors and cancer patients. Germline V gene data show CDR1 as MGHRA and CDR2 as YSYEKL. With 1 base clipped from V and 0 bases from J, the junction kept 10 bases outside the gene matches. This CDR3 has 18 amino acids. This table comes from immunoSEQ multiplex PCR, and its TCRdb copy is limited to in-frame clones, with some not included. The sample has about 190,000 clones. Sequencing was done on a sample of blood. This TCR derives from a woman aged 25 to 45 in good health. The V call is TRBV4-1, the J call TRBJ1-2, with TRBD1 identical over 8 bases. The DNA of the CDR3 is TGCGCCAGCAGCCAAGGGGGTCAGGGGGCGAGGTCTAACTATGGCTACACCTTC. Protein sequence: CASSQGGQGARSNYGYTF.